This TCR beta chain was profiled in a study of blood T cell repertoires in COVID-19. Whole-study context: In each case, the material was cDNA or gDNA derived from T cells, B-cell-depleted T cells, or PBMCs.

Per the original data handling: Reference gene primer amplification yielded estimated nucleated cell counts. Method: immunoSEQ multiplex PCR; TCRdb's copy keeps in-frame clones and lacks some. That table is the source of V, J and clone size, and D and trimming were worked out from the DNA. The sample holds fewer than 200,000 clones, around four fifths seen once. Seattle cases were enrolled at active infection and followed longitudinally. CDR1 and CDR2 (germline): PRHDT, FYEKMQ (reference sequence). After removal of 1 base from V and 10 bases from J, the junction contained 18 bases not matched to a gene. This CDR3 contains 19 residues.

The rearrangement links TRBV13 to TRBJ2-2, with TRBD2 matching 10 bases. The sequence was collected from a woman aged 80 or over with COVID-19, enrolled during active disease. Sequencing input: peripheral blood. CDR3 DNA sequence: TGTGCCAGCAGCTTAGTTGCGCTAGCGGGGGCACCGTCCCCCGCGGAGCTGTTTTTT. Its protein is CASSLVALAGAPSPAELFF.